What follows are 19 T cell receptor beta chains derived from one specimen sequenced in a study of blood T cells in healthy people across ages. Combining a sample-barcoded 5' primer with a J-beta primer mix, a second PCR ran for 7 to 11 cycles. TCRdb redid the calling of the 5' RACE reads with MiXCR, one entry per CDR3 protein. The sample consists of around 800,000 distinct CDR3 sequences, roughly 26% of them appearing once. These data also formed part of another study, on T cells of mothers and their children.

The sample consisted of blood. The receptors originated from a boy younger than 18 in good health.

The chain is built from TRBV12-3 or TRBV12-4 and TRBJ2-3; no firm D call. This CDR3 region has 13 residues. V lost 3 bases, J lost 1 base, and 5 bases lay in between. DNA of the CDR3: TGTGCCAGCAGTTTTCCTCGCACAGATACGCAGTATTTT. Translating gives CASSFPRTDTQYF.

This clonotype was observed a few times. The genes are TRBV7-3 and TRBJ2-1; 7 nucleotides agree with TRBD2. V lost 5 bases and J lost 8; bases outside the gene matches: 9. Germline CDR1 reads SGHTA; CDR2 reads FQGTGA. The CDR3 consists of 14 residues. The CDR3 protein is CASSRTSVLDEQFF. The DNA of the CDR3 is TGTGCCAGCAGCCGGACTAGTGTCCTAGATGAGCAGTTCTTC. The entire variable domain, with the rest obtained from reference TRBV7-3 and TRBJ2-1, is as follows: GAGVSQTPSNKVTEKGKYVELRCDPISGHTALYWYRQSLGQGPEFLIYFQGTGAADDSGLPNDRFFAVRPEGSVSTLKIQRTERGDSAVYLCASSRTSVLDEQFFGPGTRLTVL.

V usage is TRBV7-9 and J usage is TRBJ2-7; tentative D call: TRBD1 (6 bases). The V end lost 2 bases, the J end lost 4 bases, and 12 bases lay between the germline ends. Looked up from germline, CDR1 is SEHNR and CDR2 is FQNEAQ (reference sequence). This CDR3 is 14 amino acids long. The CDR3 sequence: CASSLQGTWYEQYF. The CDR3 DNA reads as TGTGCCAGCAGCTTACAGGGGACGTGGTACGAGCAGTACTTC.

In DNA form, the CDR3 reads TGCGCCAGCAGCTTGGTCAGGGGCCCATCCTACGAGCAGTACTTC. Amino acid sequence: CASSLVRGPSYEQYF. This rearrangement joins TRBV5-1 to TRBJ2-5; D may be TRBD1 (6 bases). The J call may be incorrect, as the DNA end agrees better with TRBJ2-7. Germline V gives CDR1 SGHRS, CDR2 YFSETQ. The CDR3 loop spans 15 amino acids.

At least ten counts were recorded for this clonotype. The genes are TRBV2 and TRBJ2-1; 7 bases are shared with TRBD1. Germline V CDR1 and CDR2: SNHLY, FYNNEI. V gave up 5 bases and J gave up 8 bases; unmatched junction bases: 6. The CDR3 runs 13 residues. As DNA, the CDR3 is TGTGCCAGCAGTCGGACAGGTGAACATGAGCAGTTCTTC. Protein: CASSRTGEHEQFF.

V usage is TRBV6-1 and J usage is TRBJ2-1, with 10 bases identical to TRBD2. Trimming at V came to 5 bases and at J to 4 bases, leaving 5 bases not matched to a gene. Germline CDR1 MNHNS, CDR2 SASEGT. The CDR3 runs 15 residues. The chain's CDR3 is CASSPGTSAYNEQFF. In DNA, the CDR3 is TGTGCCAGCAGTCCCGGGACTAGCGCGTACAATGAGCAGTTCTTC.

In its sample, this clonotype was seen a few times. The chain links TRBV5-1 to TRBJ1-1, with D tentatively TRBD1 (5 bases). V was cut by 2 bases and J by 4 bases, with 21 bases left in between. The CDR3 totals 17 residues. Germline V gives CDR1 SGHRS, CDR2 YFSETQ. The CDR3 is CASSLTLSSGTATEAFF. The CDR3 DNA is TGCGCCAGCAGCTTAACTCTCAGTTCCGGGACCGCCACTGAAGCTTTCTTT.

The V gene is TRBV2, the J gene TRBJ2-7, with TRBD1 matching 9 bases. This CDR3 region has 13 residues. Germline V gene sequence: CDR1 SNHLY, CDR2 FYNNEI. V lost 8 bases, J lost 0 bases, and 2 bases stayed unmatched. As DNA, the CDR3 is TGTGCCAGCGGACAGGGGACCTCCTACGAGCAGTACTTC. As protein: CASGQGTSYEQYF.

The sample holds a few counts of this clonotype. This chain joins TRBV12-3 or TRBV12-4 and TRBJ2-7, with D unclear. The CDR3 spans 15 residues. V gave up 6 bases and J gave up 1 base, with 16 bases separating them. The CDR3 sequence: CASSKPRTGSYEQYF. CDR3 nucleotide sequence: TGTGCCAGCAGCAAGCCCCGGACGGGTTCCTACGAGCAGTACTTC.

This chain uses TRBV4-1 with TRBJ1-1, with 7 bases aligning to TRBD1. Germline trimming cut 1 base from V and 6 bases from J; bases unmatched to any gene: 8. Germline lookup yields CDR1 MGHRA and CDR2 YSYEKL. The CDR3 covers 15 residues. CDR3 loop: CASSQATGSRAEAFF. The CDR3 coding sequence is TGCGCCAGCAGCCAAGCGACAGGGAGTAGGGCTGAAGCTTTCTTT.

V and J are TRBV2 and TRBJ2-7; D is perhaps TRBD1 (6 bases). The CDR3 contains 14 residues. V lost 3 bases to trimming and J lost 4 bases, with 13 bases between them. Germline V gene data show CDR1 as SNHLY and CDR2 as FYNNEI. The CDR3 coding sequence is TGTGCCAGCAGTGATTGGCAGGGGTTATACGAGCAGTACTTC. It is translated as CASSDWQGLYEQYF.

The V gene is TRBV27, the J gene TRBJ2-3, with 8 bases fitting TRBD1. Germline assignment: CDR1 MNHEY and CDR2 SMNVEV (reference sequence). The J segment lost 1 base and the V segment lost 6 bases, leaving 6 bases of the junction unmatched. The CDR3 is 15 amino acids. This chain's CDR3 is CASRKGQDRTDTQYF. The CDR3 nucleotides are TGTGCCAGCAGAAAGGGACAGGACCGCACAGATACGCAGTATTTT.

This clonotype has only a few counts. The V and J genes are TRBV7-3 and TRBJ2-7; D not certain. V was shortened by 3 bases and J by 3 bases, with 9 bases between the two germline ends. The germline gives CDR1 SGHTA, CDR2 FQGTGA. This CDR3 spans 13 amino acids. The CDR3 region is CASSFATSYEQYF. The DNA of the CDR3 is TGTGCCAGCAGCTTCGCAACAAGCTACGAGCAGTACTTC.

This clonotype was found a few times. The V and J genes are TRBV29-1 and TRBJ2-5; no reliable D call. The germline V gene encodes CDR1 SQVTM and CDR2 ANQGSEA. The CDR3 has 12 amino acids. Trimming removed 7 bases from V and 2 bases from J, with 11 bases in between. This CDR3 is CSARKGQETQYF. CDR3 in DNA: TGCAGCGCCAGAAAGGGACAAGAGACCCAGTACTTC.

This clonotype appeared a few times. The CDR3 loop reads CASSQVQLGNEQFF. CDR3 in DNA: TGTGCCAGCAGCCAAGTTCAACTAGGCAATGAGCAGTTCTTC. The chain couples TRBV3-1 to TRBJ2-1, with a possible D match to TRBD2 (5 bases). Germline-derived CDR1 and CDR2 are LGHDT and YNNKEL (reference sequence). V lost 1 base to trimming and J lost 6 bases, with 10 bases between them. The length of the CDR3 is 14 residues.

This chain joins TRBV28 and TRBJ1-2, with no clear D. Germline V lookup: CDR1 MDHEN, CDR2 SYDVKM. This CDR3 has 12 residues. The V end was cut by 5 bases, the J end by 8 bases, with 12 bases between. This CDR3 reads CASSPMLFGYTF. The CDR3 DNA is TGTGCCAGCAGTCCTATGTTGTTCGGCTACACCTTC.

This rearrangement joins TRBV6-6 to TRBJ2-1; TRBD1 aligns across 10 bases. Germline V gene sequence: CDR1 MNHNY, CDR2 SVGAGI (reference sequence). The CDR3 contains 15 residues. With V trimmed by 7 bases and J by 10 bases, 13 bases remained unmatched. CDR3: CASNQPGQGPREQFF. CDR3 in DNA: TGTGCCAGCAACCAGCCGGGACAGGGGCCGCGGGAGCAGTTCTTC.

This clonotype was seen a handful of times. The J gene is TRBJ2-2, the V gene TRBV6-5; 11 bases fit TRBD2. Germline values: CDR1 MNHEY, CDR2 SVGAGI. After removal of 2 bases from V and 0 bases from J, the junction contained 5 bases not matched to a gene. The CDR3 runs 18 residues. CDR3 nucleotides: TGTGCCAGCAGTTACAGGGTAGCGGGGGGGCCGAACACCGGGGAGCTGTTTTTT. Its translation is CASSYRVAGGPNTGELFF.

The V and J genes are TRBV12-3 or TRBV12-4 and TRBJ1-1, with D perhaps TRBD1 (5 bases). The CDR3 sequence is 11 residues long. Trimming stripped 5 bases from V and 11 bases from J, with 12 bases between. DNA of the CDR3: TGTGCCAGCAGTCAGGGACTTAACGCTTTCTTT. Protein: CASSQGLNAFF.